This is a list of T cell receptor beta chains from one sample in a study of blood T cell repertoires in COVID-19. Sequencing was performed with immunoSEQ multiplex PCR; in TCRdb, only in-frame clones are kept and a portion is missing. The data show some 260,000 clones, with under 90% seen just once and about 1.7% held by the top ten. Sequencing was done on a sample of PBMCs or T cells enriched from blood (not recorded which). These receptors were obtained from a man in his forties who had recovered from COVID-19. CDR3s include the opening cysteine and the closing phenylalanine or tryptophan. The D gene is left open where the match is weak. For some rows the clone size is stated as once, few or many, or as a class when expanded; others skip it.

v_gene	abundance	d_gene	j_gene	CDR3aa	CDR3nt
TRBV5-5	NA	NA	TRBJ2-3	CASTPKSTDTQYF	TGTGCCAGCACCCCTAAAAGCACAGATACGCAGTATTTT
TRBV11-2	NA	NA	TRBJ2-7	CASSLYGDAFYEQYF	TGTGCCAGCAGCTTATACGGAGACGCGTTTTACGAGCAGTACTTC
TRBV10-3	once	NA	TRBJ1-1	CAIVTNTEAFF	TGTGCCATCGTGACAAACACTGAAGCTTTCTTT
TRBV5-4	NA	NA	TRBJ2-2	CASSLDAGLNTGELFF	TGTGCCAGCAGCCTAGATGCGGGCTTGAACACCGGGGAGCTGTTTTTT
TRBV14	NA	TRBD2	TRBJ2-3	CASSQEPTSGNTDTQYF	TGTGCCAGCAGCCAAGAGCCGACTAGCGGAAACACAGATACGCAGTATTTT
TRBV4-1	NA	TRBD2	TRBJ2-7	CASSSLAGGPFYEQYF	TGCGCCAGCAGCTCATTAGCGGGAGGGCCGTTCTACGAGCAGTACTTC
TRBV30	NA	TRBD2	TRBJ2-5	CAWSVATSGSGETQYF	TGTGCCTGGAGTGTAGCGACTAGCGGGAGTGGAGAGACCCAGTACTTC
TRBV27	NA	NA	TRBJ1-1	CASSTLAGNTEAFF	TGTGCCAGCAGTACCCTGGCGGGGAACACTGAAGCTTTCTTT
TRBV11-2	NA	NA	TRBJ2-2	CASSKEGGNTGELFF	TGTGCCAGCAGCAAGGAAGGGGGTAACACCGGGGAGCTGTTTTTT
TRBV9	NA	TRBD1	TRBJ2-1	CASSVSDRAHGEQFF	TGTGCCAGCAGCGTATCGGACAGGGCCCACGGGGAGCAGTTCTTC
TRBV19	NA	NA	TRBJ2-1	CASSIFQGEQFF	TGTGCCAGTAGTATTTTTCAGGGTGAGCAGTTCTTC
TRBV7-2	NA	NA	TRBJ2-7	CASSLNRGGYEQYF	TGTGCCAGCAGCTTGAACAGGGGGGGCTACGAGCAGTACTTC
TRBV6-5	NA	TRBD2	TRBJ2-7	CASRDQWTSGYEQYF	TGTGCCAGCAGGGACCAGTGGACTAGCGGATACGAGCAGTACTTC
TRBV6-5	once	NA	TRBJ1-5	CATTGSNQPQHF	TGTGCCACCACGGGTTCCAATCAGCCCCAGCATTTT
TRBV5-1	NA	TRBD1	TRBJ2-7	CASSGPGQGNPTKEQYF	TGCGCCAGCAGCGGACCGGGACAGGGCAATCCGACTAAGGAGCAGTACTTC
TRBV27	once	NA	TRBJ2-3	CASSEFGDTQYF	TGTGCCAGCAGCGAGTTCGGAGATACGCAGTATTTT
TRBV18	once	TRBD1	TRBJ2-5	CASSRDREETQYF	TGTGCCAGCTCACGGGACAGGGAGGAGACCCAGTACTTC
TRBV9	NA	NA	TRBJ2-2	CASSVVAGINTGELFF	TGTGCCAGCAGCGTAGTGGCAGGGATTAACACCGGGGAGCTGTTTTTT
TRBV30	NA	NA	TRBJ2-2	CAWSIGGGTGELFF	TGTGCCTGGAGTATAGGCGGAGGCACCGGGGAGCTGTTTTTT
TRBV9	NA	TRBD1	TRBJ2-2	CASSGGQSTGELFF	TGTGCCAGCAGCGGGGGACAGAGCACCGGGGAGCTGTTTTTT
TRBV30	NA	NA	TRBJ1-6	CAWGDTGLASPLHF	TGTGCCTGGGGCGATACGGGGTTGGCTTCACCCCTCCACTTT
TRBV7-9	NA	TRBD2	TRBJ2-3	CASSWTSGRATDTQYF	TGTGCCAGCAGCTGGACTAGCGGGAGGGCCACAGATACGCAGTATTTT
TRBV27	NA	NA	TRBJ1-1	CASSFSSLVRTEAFF	TGTGCCAGCAGTTTTAGCAGTTTGGTTCGCACTGAAGCTTTCTTT
TRBV9	NA	TRBD1	TRBJ1-4	CASSVSGQGEKLFF	TGTGCCAGCAGCGTCTCGGGACAGGGTGAAAAACTGTTTTTT
TRBV9	NA	TRBD2	TRBJ2-3	CASSVLTSGAQYF	TGTGCCAGCAGCGTATTAACTAGCGGGGCGCAGTATTTT
TRBV19	NA	NA	TRBJ1-2	CASSTRQSLTNYGYTF	TGTGCCAGTAGCACCCGACAGTCCCTCACTAACTATGGCTACACCTTC
TRBV9	NA	TRBD2	TRBJ2-3	CASSVGGLAGPTDTQYF	TGTGCCAGCAGCGTTGGGGGACTAGCGGGGCCCACAGATACGCAGTATTTT
TRBV6-5	NA	TRBD2	TRBJ2-5	CASWGGLTPQETQYF	TGTGCCAGCTGGGGGGGGTTGACTCCGCAAGAGACCCAGTACTTC
TRBV28	NA	TRBD1	TRBJ2-7	CASRDPGQGFGWPYF	TGTGCCAGCAGGGATCCGGGACAGGGGTTCGGTTGGCCGTACTTC
TRBV9	NA	TRBD1	TRBJ1-6	CASSATYGTANSPLHF	TGTGCCAGCAGCGCGACTTACGGGACAGCTAATTCACCCCTCCACTTT
TRBV6-5	NA	NA	TRBJ1-2	CAARRLSGYTF	TGTGCCGCAAGAAGATTGAGTGGCTACACCTTC
TRBV30	NA	NA	TRBJ1-4	CAWSIRLGEKLFF	TGTGCCTGGAGTATCAGGCTTGGGGAAAAACTGTTTTTT
TRBV5-4	NA	NA	TRBJ2-5	CASSLSGWETQYF	TGTGCCAGCAGCTTATCGGGGTGGGAGACCCAGTACTTC
TRBV9	once	NA	TRBJ2-3	CASSVDKSTADTQYF	TGTGCCAGCAGCGTCGACAAGAGTACGGCAGATACGCAGTATTTT
TRBV2	NA	TRBD2	TRBJ2-5	CATEAMRGGQETQYF	TGTGCCACCGAGGCCATGCGGGGGGGCCAAGAGACCCAGTACTTC
TRBV27	NA	NA	TRBJ2-7	CATGRRGFAYEQYF	TGTGCCACCGGGAGACGGGGGTTTGCCTACGAGCAGTACTTC
TRBV30	NA	TRBD1	TRBJ1-6	CAWSEDRLTHNSPLHF	TGTGCCTGGAGTGAGGACAGGCTGACCCATAATTCACCCCTCCACTTT
TRBV7-9	NA	NA	TRBJ2-7	CASSLVVSYEQYF	TGTGCCAGCAGCTTAGTGGTCAGCTACGAGCAGTACTTC
TRBV19	NA	TRBD1	TRBJ1-1	CASSIGQGAGTEAFF	TGTGCCAGTAGTATAGGACAGGGGGCGGGCACTGAAGCTTTCTTT
TRBV5-4	NA	TRBD1	TRBJ2-1	CASSLGDRGRGTYNEQFF	TGTGCCAGCAGCTTGGGGGACAGGGGGCGCGGGACCTACAATGAGCAGTTCTTC
TRBV24-1	NA	TRBD2	TRBJ2-5	CATSDHLRLAGGRETQYF	TGTGCCACCAGTGACCACCTCCGACTAGCGGGAGGGCGAGAGACCCAGTACTTC
TRBV6-5	NA	TRBD1	TRBJ1-2	CASSTGQGYGYTF	TGTGCCAGCAGTACAGGACAGGGGTATGGCTACACCTTC
TRBV28	many	NA	TRBJ1-1	CASTLPNVPTGEAFF	TGTGCCAGCACCCTCCCAAACGTCCCGACAGGTGAAGCTTTCTTT
TRBV6-2/TRBV6-3	NA	NA	TRBJ1-1	CASSYSRVRGAGTEAFF	TGTGCCAGCAGTTACTCGAGGGTCCGGGGGGCAGGCACTGAAGCTTTCTTT
TRBV7-9	NA	NA	TRBJ1-5	CASSFPGPNQPQHF	TGTGCCAGCAGCTTCCCAGGGCCCAATCAGCCCCAGCATTTT
TRBV7-2	few	TRBD2	TRBJ2-2	CASSWTSVDTGELFF	TGTGCCAGCAGTTGGACTAGCGTGGACACCGGGGAGCTGTTTTTT
TRBV3-1/TRBV3-2	NA	NA	TRBJ1-5	CASSQDTVNQPQHF	TGTGCCAGCAGCCAAGACACTGTAAATCAGCCCCAGCATTTT
TRBV19	NA	TRBD1	TRBJ1-5	CASSMRFGQGRITGNQPQHF	TGTGCCAGTAGTATGAGGTTTGGACAGGGGCGAATTACGGGCAATCAGCCCCAGCATTTT
TRBV27	NA	NA	TRBJ1-5	CASSLYFSWGGNQPQHF	TGTGCCAGCAGTTTATATTTCAGTTGGGGCGGCAATCAGCCCCAGCATTTT
TRBV6-5	once	NA	TRBJ2-5	CASSLQETQYF	TGTGCCAGCAGCCTCCAAGAGACCCAGTACTTC
TRBV25-1	NA	TRBD1	TRBJ2-7	CASSGFAGGHEQYF	TGTGCCAGCAGTGGCTTCGCAGGGGGCCACGAGCAGTACTTC
TRBV28	NA	NA	TRBJ2-5	CASSFGADMVETQYF	TGTGCCAGCAGTTTTGGGGCCGACATGGTGGAGACCCAGTACTTC
TRBV4-2	NA	NA	TRBJ1-2	CASSQETDRALYGYTF	TGTGCCAGCAGCCAAGAAACGGACAGAGCTCTCTATGGCTACACCTTC
TRBV3-1/TRBV3-2	NA	NA	TRBJ1-5	CASSQDLVGEPQHF	TGTGCCAGCAGCCAAGATCTAGTAGGAGAGCCCCAGCATTTT